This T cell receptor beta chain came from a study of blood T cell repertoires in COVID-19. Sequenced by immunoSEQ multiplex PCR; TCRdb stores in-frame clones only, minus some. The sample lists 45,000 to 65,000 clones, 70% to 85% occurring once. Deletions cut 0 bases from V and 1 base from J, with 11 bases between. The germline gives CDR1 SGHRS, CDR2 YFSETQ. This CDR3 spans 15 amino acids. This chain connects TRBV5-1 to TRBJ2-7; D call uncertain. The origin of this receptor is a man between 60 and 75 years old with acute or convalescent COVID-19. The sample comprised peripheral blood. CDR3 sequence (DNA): TGCGCCAGCAGCTTGGGCTACCCCCCATCCTACGAGCAGTACTTC. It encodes CASSLGYPPSYEQYF.